The T cell receptor beta chain described here comes from a study of cytomegalovirus exposure and HLA in healthy donors. Study overall: Earlier results showed 117 million unique TCR beta sequences derived from roughly 190 million T cells. Study-wide findings and caveats: It was 160 or so TCR beta chains that were listed as cytomegalovirus-associated.

Researchers ran the PCR with 60 Vbeta and 13 Jbeta primers. Only in-frame clones appear in the TCRdb table, and some are missing; sequencing was by immunoSEQ multiplex PCR. The table shows tens of thousands of clones, with approximately 75% occurring only once. The CDR3 loop spans 18 amino acids. Germline V gene data show CDR1 as MGHRA and CDR2 as YSYEKL. Trimming cost V 3 bases and J 0 bases, with 19 bases left between them. This clone has only a few counts. Its antigen is unknown. Sequencing was carried out using PBMCs. This chain connects TRBV4-1 to TRBJ2-3; tentative D call: TRBD2 (6 bases). This sequence was found in a woman aged 35 to 49 in good health and CMV-seropositive. This CDR3 is CASSQPGRTKTSTDTQYF. In DNA form, the CDR3 reads TGCGCCAGCAGCCAGCCGGGGAGGACTAAGACTAGCACAGATACGCAGTATTTT.